These 32 T cell receptor beta chains share one sample of origin, sequenced in a study of blood T cell repertoires in COVID-19. Generated by immunoSEQ multiplex PCR, the TCRdb table keeps only in-frame clones and is missing some. The sample holds tens of thousands of clones; approximately 84% are singletons and the top ten take approximately 35%. The sample was peripheral blood. The receptor source for this set is a man in his 70s with acute or convalescent COVID-19.

The chain has TRBV27 and TRBJ2-7; TRBD1 might be the D (5 bases). The CDR3 consists of 13 residues. Germline V gives CDR1 MNHEY, CDR2 SMNVEV (reference sequence). Trimming left V 6 bases short and J 3 bases short, with 12 bases between. The CDR3 bases are TGTGCCAGCAGCCGTGGCAGGGTCTACGAGCAGTACTTC. It yields the protein CASSRGRVYEQYF.

The genes are TRBV29-1 and TRBJ2-7; tentatively, D is TRBD1 (6 bases). V lost 4 bases to trimming and J lost 3 bases, with 7 bases between them. CDR3 length: 11 amino acids. Germline V gene lookup returns CDR1 SQVTM and CDR2 ANQGSEA. The CDR3 here is CSVVTGYEQYF. Here the CDR3 DNA reads TGCAGCGTTGTGACAGGCTACGAGCAGTACTTC.

Here the CDR3 reads CASSQGVYNTEAFF. The CDR3 bases are TGCGCCAGCAGTCAGGGTGTTTACAACACTGAAGCTTTCTTT. This chain uses TRBV4-3 with TRBJ1-1; D perhaps matches TRBD1 (5 bases). The CDR3 is 14 residues long. V was trimmed by 6 bases and J by 2 bases, leaving 13 bases between them. CDR1 is LGHNA and CDR2 is YSLEER in the germline V gene.

This chain joins TRBV7-9 and TRBJ1-1, with D unclear. Germline-derived CDR1 and CDR2 are SEHNR and FQNEAQ (reference sequence). CDR3 length equals 16 residues. V was pared by 0 bases and J by 4 bases, with 15 bases between. CDR3 protein: CASSLAGSQWSTEAFF. DNA of the CDR3: TGTGCCAGCAGCTTAGCGGGTTCCCAGTGGAGCACTGAAGCTTTCTTT.

J is TRBJ2-3 and V is TRBV2; D is unclear. CDR1 SNHLY and CDR2 FYNNEI come from the germline V gene. There are 13 residues in the CDR3. Trimming stripped 3 bases from V and 5 bases from J, with 9 bases between. CDR3 residues: CASSESLRDTQYF. DNA of the CDR3: TGTGCCAGCAGTGAGTCACTCCGAGATACGCAGTATTTT.

This chain links TRBV28 with TRBJ1-2; 8 positions match TRBD1. Germline V gene data show CDR1 as MDHEN and CDR2 as SYDVKM. Trimming took 7 bases from V and 8 from J; bases not matched to a gene: 9. The CDR3 is 13 amino acids. CDR3 in amino acids: CASTFRGRGGYTF. The CDR3 bases are TGTGCCAGCACTTTCAGGGGGCGCGGAGGCTACACCTTC.

The gene calls are TRBV29-1 and TRBJ1-2; the D gene is possibly TRBD1 (6 bases). The CDR3 consists of 11 residues. Germline assignment: CDR1 SQVTM and CDR2 ANQGSEA. The CDR3 is CGGEGVYGYTF. CDR3 DNA: TGCGGAGGGGAGGGGGTCTATGGCTACACCTTC.

This clone appeared a few times. The chain couples TRBV27 to TRBJ1-5, with D tentatively TRBD1 (5 bases). CDR3 length equals 13 residues. CDR1 is MNHEY and CDR2 is SMNVEV in the germline V gene (reference sequence). V was trimmed by 5 bases and J by 6 bases, leaving 11 bases between them. CDR3 in DNA: TGTGCCAGCAGTCTAGGGGTTGGTCAGCCCCAGCATTTT. Encoded protein: CASSLGVGQPQHF.

The chain links TRBV9 to TRBJ1-4, with D unresolved. The CDR3 consists of 14 residues. Trimming stripped 3 bases from V and 7 bases from J, with 13 bases between. CDR1 SGDLS and CDR2 YYNGEE come from the germline V gene. In DNA form, the CDR3 reads TGTGCCAGCAGCGGCGGGAGAGGGAGTGAAAAACTGTTTTTT. It is translated as CASSGGRGSEKLFF.

This chain links TRBV18 with TRBJ1-2; tentatively, D is TRBD1 (5 bases). The CDR3 length is 13 residues. CDR1 is KGHSH, CDR2 LQKENI, per germline. The V end was cut by 1 base, the J end by 10 bases, with 13 bases between. CDR3 amino acids: CASSPQGQSHYTF. The CDR3 DNA sequence: TGTGCCAGCTCACCACAGGGGCAGTCCCACTACACCTTC.

J is TRBJ1-1 and V is TRBV5-1; D not certain. Germline V CDR1 and CDR2: SGHRS, YFSETQ. Deletions cut 0 bases from V and 5 bases from J, with 14 bases between. CDR3 length: 15 amino acids. Here the CDR3 DNA reads TGCGCCAGCAGCTTGGGACCGACCTCGGGGACTGAAGCTTTCTTT. Translating gives CASSLGPTSGTEAFF. The full variable domain, rest sourced from reference TRBV5-1 and TRBJ1-1, is KAGVTQTPRYLIKTRGQQVTLSCSPISGHRSVSWYQQTPGQGLQFLFEYFSETQRNKGNFPGRFSGRQFSNSRSEMNVSTLELGDSALYLCASSLGPTSGTEAFFGQGTRLTVV.

This clone turned up a few times. The gene calls are TRBV5-1 and TRBJ2-5; TRBD2 matches at 7 bases. J was trimmed by 5 bases and V by 3 bases; bases with no gene match: 4. The germline gives CDR1 SGHRS, CDR2 YFSETQ. The CDR3 runs 13 residues. The CDR3 coding sequence is TGCGCCAGCAGCTCGGGAGCGGGGGAGACCCAGTACTTC. Its translation: CASSSGAGETQYF.

The chain is built from TRBV18 and TRBJ2-7; 12 bases fit TRBD1. CDR3 length: 16 residues. CDR1 is KGHSH, CDR2 LQKENI, per germline. The ends lost 4 bases at V and 2 bases at J; junction bases unmatched: 6. CDR3 coding DNA: TGTGCCAGCTCACAGGGACAGGGGGCTCTCACCTACGAGCAGTACTTC. Its protein product is CASSQGQGALTYEQYF.

The J gene is TRBJ2-7, the V gene TRBV6-5, with TRBD2 as a possible D gene (6 bases). Germline lookup yields CDR1 MNHEY and CDR2 SVGAGI. V was trimmed by 10 bases and J by 3 bases, leaving 19 bases between them. The CDR3 consists of 14 residues. CDR3 in amino acids: CATIGGTVNYEQYF. CDR3 bases: TGTGCCACCATTGGGGGGACTGTGAACTACGAGCAGTACTTC.

The V call is TRBV24-1, the J call TRBJ2-3; 8 nucleotides agree with TRBD2. The trim removed 5 bases at V and 0 bases at J, leaving 3 bases unmatched. CDR1 and CDR2 (germline): KGHDR, SFDVKD. The CDR3 sequence is 15 residues long. CDR3 sequence: CATSGSGGSTDTQYF. The CDR3 nucleotides are TGTGCCACCAGTGGGAGCGGGGGAAGCACAGATACGCAGTATTTT.

V usage is TRBV19 and J usage is TRBJ2-7, with 11 bases matching TRBD1. The CDR3 runs 15 residues. Trimming at V came to 5 bases and at J to 2 bases, leaving 5 bases not matched to a gene. Germline V gene data show CDR1 as LNHDA and CDR2 as SQIVND (reference sequence). Written as DNA, the CDR3 is TGTGCCAGTAGTGGGGGACAGGGGGGTGCCTACGAGCAGTACTTC. Residues: CASSGGQGGAYEQYF.

The rearrangement links TRBV19 to TRBJ1-1, with D maybe TRBD1 (5 bases). This CDR3 region has 12 residues. CDR1 is LNHDA and CDR2 is SQIVND in the germline V gene (reference sequence). V was trimmed by 8 bases and J by 7 bases, leaving 14 bases between them. This CDR3 is CASRPRQYEAFF. CDR3 sequence (DNA): TGTGCCAGTCGGCCGAGACAGTATGAAGCTTTCTTT.

The chain joins TRBV28 to TRBJ1-5; D perhaps matches TRBD1 (5 bases). CDR1 and CDR2 from the germline V gene are MDHEN and SYDVKM. The length of the CDR3 is 12 residues. Trimming shortened V by 3 bases and J by 6 bases, and 6 bases separated the two germline ends. CDR3 in DNA: TGTGCCAGCAGTTTGGGGGGTCAGCCCCAGCATTTT. It translates to CASSLGGQPQHF. The full variable domain, completed using reference TRBV28 and TRBJ1-5, is DVKVTQSSRYLVKRTGEKVFLECVQDMDHENMFWYRQDPGLGLRLIYFSYDVKMKEKGDIPEGYSVSREKKERFSLILESASTNQTSMYLCASSLGGQPQHFGDGTRLSIL.

V is TRBV2 and J is TRBJ1-1, with 9 bases fitting TRBD1. Germline lookup yields CDR1 SNHLY and CDR2 FYNNEI. The CDR3 totals 16 residues. Germline trimming cut 6 bases from V and 4 bases from J; bases unmatched to any gene: 12. This chain's CDR3 is CASRGRDRVRGTEAFF. The CDR3 coding sequence is TGTGCCAGCAGGGGAAGGGACAGGGTAAGAGGCACTGAAGCTTTCTTT.

The chain employs TRBV27 and TRBJ1-5; D is uncertain. This CDR3 spans 14 amino acids. Per germline, CDR1 MNHEY and CDR2 SMNVEV (reference sequence). Between the trimmed V and J ends, which lost 2 bases and 7 bases, there was a span of 12 bases. The CDR3, as DNA: TGTGCCAGCAGTTTAACCGGGGAGAGGCAGCCCCAGCATTTT. It is translated as CASSLTGERQPQHF.

The J gene is TRBJ1-1, the V gene TRBV14; possible D gene TRBD1, 5 bases. This CDR3 has 15 residues. The germline V and J ends were trimmed by 2 bases and 5 bases, with 15 bases remaining between them. In germline, CDR1 is SGHDN, CDR2 FVKESK. The CDR3 loop is CASSQLTGVGTEAFF. CDR3 DNA: TGTGCCAGCAGCCAACTGACGGGGGTAGGGACTGAAGCTTTCTTT.

The chain links TRBV28 to TRBJ1-1, with D perhaps TRBD1 (6 bases). V lost 3 bases to trimming and J lost 1 base, with 9 bases between them. CDR3 length equals 14 residues. Germline CDR1 and CDR2: MDHEN and SYDVKM. CDR3 protein: CASSFRGSNTEAFF. The CDR3 region has the DNA TGTGCCAGCAGTTTCAGGGGCTCGAACACTGAAGCTTTCTTT.

V is TRBV25-1 and J is TRBJ1-6; 9 positions agree with TRBD1. CDR1 is MGHDK and CDR2 is SYGVNS in the germline V gene. The CDR3 runs to 15 residues. After removal of 4 bases from V and 9 bases from J, the junction contained 7 bases not matched to a gene. The DNA for the CDR3 is TGTGCCAGCAGTGTTTCCGGGACAGGGAGTTCACCCCTCCACTTT. Protein: CASSVSGTGSSPLHF.

The CDR3 nucleotides read TGTGCCAGCCTTTACAGCCGAAGCTCCTACGAGCAGTACTTC. This sequence encodes CASLYSRSSYEQYF. The chain has TRBV2 and TRBJ2-7; no firm D call. CDR3 length: 14 amino acids. Germline CDR1 reads SNHLY; CDR2 reads FYNNEI. The V gene lost 8 bases and the J gene lost 0 bases, with 14 bases spanning the gap.

V is TRBV20-1 and J is TRBJ2-1, with 7 bases matching TRBD1. This CDR3 comprises 11 residues. Germline V CDR1 and CDR2: DFQATT, SNEGSKA (reference sequence). J gave up 7 bases and V 5 bases, and 2 bases lay outside the gene matches. The CDR3 coding sequence is TGCAGTGCTGCCAGGGGGAATGAGCAGTTCTTC. This translates into CSAARGNEQFF.

This clone was observed a few times. CDR3 sequence reads: CASSQRGQGNQPQHF. CDR3 DNA sequence: TGTGCCAGCAGCCAAAGGGGACAGGGCAATCAGCCCCAGCATTTT. The genes are TRBV3-1 (or the pseudogene TRBV3-2) and TRBJ1-5; 8 nucleotides match TRBD1. From germline, CDR1 is LGHDT and CDR2 YNNKEL (reference sequence). This CDR3 comprises 15 residues. Trimming removed 2 bases from V and 2 bases from J; junction bases left unmatched: 2.

The chain couples TRBV5-1 to TRBJ1-2; 7 positions match TRBD1. The CDR3 spans 14 residues. Germline-derived CDR1 and CDR2 are SGHRS and YFSETQ. With V trimmed by 4 bases and J by 0 bases, 3 bases remained unmatched. In DNA, the CDR3 is TGCGCCAGCAGCCGGGACAGCACTAACTATGGCTACACCTTC. This encodes CASSRDSTNYGYTF.

This chain uses TRBV7-3 with TRBJ2-3; TRBD1 matches at 7 bases. The ends lost 4 bases at V and 1 base at J; junction bases unmatched: 5. The CDR3 extends over 15 amino acids. Germline CDR1 is SGHTA and CDR2 is FQGTGA. The CDR3 nucleotides are TGTGCCAGCAGCTCGGGACAGCACCGCACAGATACGCAGTATTTT. As protein: CASSSGQHRTDTQYF. The whole variable domain, filled in from reference TRBV7-3 and TRBJ2-3, reads GAGVSQTPSNKVTEKGKYVELRCDPISGHTALYWYRQSLGQGPEFLIYFQGTGAADDSGLPNDRFFAVRPEGSVSTLKIQRTERGDSAVYLCASSSGQHRTDTQYFGPGTRLTVL.

J is TRBJ2-5 and V is TRBV10-3; D is possibly TRBD2 (5 bases). Germline values: CDR1 ENHRY, CDR2 SYGVKD. There are 15 residues in the CDR3. The V end lost 3 bases, the J end lost 1 base, and 12 bases lay between the germline ends. The CDR3 DNA reads as TGTGCCATCAGTGAAGCCAGCGGACTCCAAGAGACCCAGTACTTC. Amino acids: CAISEASGLQETQYF.

The CDR3 region is CASVPGAGANSPLHF. CDR3 DNA sequence: TGTGCCAGCGTGCCGGGTGCAGGGGCTAATTCACCCCTCCACTTT. This chain links TRBV2 with TRBJ1-6, with D possibly being TRBD1 (6 bases). Germline-derived CDR1 and CDR2 are SNHLY and FYNNEI. Between the trimmed V and J ends, which lost 8 bases and 6 bases, there was a span of 17 bases. The CDR3 is made up of 15 amino acids.

This clone was seen only a few times. The genes are TRBV28 and TRBJ1-1; D gene ambiguous. Germline loops: CDR1 MDHEN, CDR2 SYDVKM. The CDR3 spans 13 residues. Trimming pared 7 bases from V and 4 bases from J, leaving 13 bases between. CDR3 DNA sequence: TGTGCCAGCATAACGGCAGGTCGCACTGAAGCTTTCTTT. This sequence encodes CASITAGRTEAFF.

V and J are TRBV27 and TRBJ2-7, with 9 bases fitting TRBD1. Germline values: CDR1 MNHEY, CDR2 SMNVEV (reference sequence). Losses at the gene ends were 4 bases for V and 7 bases for J; bases not matched to a gene: 11. This CDR3 is 15 amino acids long. DNA of the CDR3: TGTGCCAGCAGTTCGTCCAGGGGACAGGGATTTGAGCAGTACTTC. As protein: CASSSSRGQGFEQYF.